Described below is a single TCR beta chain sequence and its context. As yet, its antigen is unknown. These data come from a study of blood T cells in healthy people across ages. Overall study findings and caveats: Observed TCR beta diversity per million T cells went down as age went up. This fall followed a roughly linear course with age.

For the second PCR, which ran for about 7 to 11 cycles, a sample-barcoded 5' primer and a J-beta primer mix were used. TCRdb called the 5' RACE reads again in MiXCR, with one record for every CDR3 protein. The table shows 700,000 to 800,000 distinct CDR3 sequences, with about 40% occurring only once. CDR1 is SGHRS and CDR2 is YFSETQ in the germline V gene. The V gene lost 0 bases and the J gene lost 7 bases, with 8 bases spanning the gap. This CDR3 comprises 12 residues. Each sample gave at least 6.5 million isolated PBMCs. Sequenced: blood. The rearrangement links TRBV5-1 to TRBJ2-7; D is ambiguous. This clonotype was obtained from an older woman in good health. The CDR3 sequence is CASSLDPSEQYF. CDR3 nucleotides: TGCGCCAGCAGCTTGGATCCTTCGGAGCAGTACTTC. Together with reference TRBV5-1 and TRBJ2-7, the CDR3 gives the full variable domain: KAGVTQTPRYLIKTRGQQVTLSCSPISGHRSVSWYQQTPGQGLQFLFEYFSETQRNKGNFPGRFSGRQFSNSRSEMNVSTLELGDSALYLCASSLDPSEQYFGPGTRLTVT.